The 12 T cell receptor beta chains listed next were all sequenced from one sample in a study of shared clonotypes between healthy human individuals. Naive CD8 cells comprised CD45RO-negative, CCR7-positively selected cells, excluding terminally differentiated effector memory CD45RA+ cells. Assay: immunoSEQ multiplex PCR; the TCRdb copy retains only in-frame clones and omits some. This table holds about 2.1 million clones, roughly 91% found once. Sequencing used naive CD8+ T cells from PBMCs. The receptors come from a man between 18 and 29 years old in good health. Some clones in this sample may be carry-over from other donors' samples.

This chain joins TRBV7-9 and TRBJ1-2; D not resolved. V was trimmed by 1 base and J by 0 bases, leaving 15 bases between them. The germline V gene has CDR1 SEHNR and CDR2 FQNEAQ (reference sequence). The CDR3 has 17 amino acids. In DNA, the CDR3 is TGTGCCAGCAGCTTAGTGGGCTCTGCGCTTACTAACTATGGCTACACCTTC. It is translated as CASSLVGSALTNYGYTF.

The genes are TRBV9 and TRBJ2-1; no clear D. The CDR3 has 16 amino acids. The germline V and J ends were trimmed by 3 bases and 0 bases, with 13 bases remaining between them. Germline values: CDR1 SGDLS, CDR2 YYNGEE. The CDR3 DNA is TGTGCCAGCAGCGATAGACTCTCAGGCTCCTACAATGAGCAGTTCTTC. It translates to CASSDRLSGSYNEQFF.

V and J are TRBV11-2 and TRBJ2-2; D may match TRBD1 or TRBD2 (5 bases each). CDR1 SGHAT and CDR2 FQNNGV come from the germline V gene. The CDR3 spans 17 residues. Trimming removed 2 bases at V and 1 base at J, with 14 bases between. The CDR3 region is CASSLRGRDLNTGELFF. CDR3 sequence (DNA): TGTGCCAGCAGCTTAAGGGGTCGGGACCTGAACACCGGGGAGCTGTTTTTT. Variable domain in full (rest from reference TRBV11-2 and TRBJ2-2): EAGVAQSPRYKIIEKRQSVAFWCNPISGHATLYWYQQILGQGPKLLIQFQNNGVVDDSQLPKDRFSAERLKGVDSTLKIQPAKLEDSAVYLCASSLRGRDLNTGELFFGEGSRLTVL.

The CDR3 loop is CASSLQDVHEQYF. CDR3 coding DNA: TGTGCCAGCAGTTTACAGGACGTCCACGAGCAGTACTTC. The chain links TRBV6-6 to TRBJ2-7; D might be TRBD1 (5 bases). The CDR3 is 13 residues long. V was trimmed by 4 bases and J by 5 bases, leaving 12 bases between them. Germline assignment: CDR1 MNHNY and CDR2 SVGAGI (reference sequence).

This clone was found once. The rearrangement uses TRBV27 and TRBJ2-7, with 7 nucleotides matching TRBD2. This CDR3 contains 15 residues. V dropped 2 bases and J dropped 2; count of bases not matched to a gene: 6. Germline CDR1 and CDR2: MNHEY and SMNVEV (reference sequence). In nucleotides, the CDR3 is TGTGCCAGCAGTTTAGGGGGGGACTATACCTACGAGCAGTACTTC. Its protein product is CASSLGGDYTYEQYF.

The rearrangement uses TRBV7-6 and TRBJ1-1; 8 bases are a match to TRBD1. J was trimmed by 4 bases and V by 5 bases; bases with no gene match: 3. The germline V gene encodes CDR1 SGHVS and CDR2 FNYEAQ. The CDR3 is 13 amino acids. This chain's CDR3 is CASSPTGVTEAFF. The CDR3 region has the DNA TGTGCCAGCAGCCCGACAGGGGTCACTGAAGCTTTCTTT.

The V and J genes are TRBV15 and TRBJ2-7, with D maybe TRBD2 (5 bases). From germline, CDR1 is LNHNV and CDR2 YYDKDF (reference sequence). Trimming cost V 6 bases and J 3 bases, with 18 bases left between them. The CDR3 contains 15 residues. DNA for the CDR3: TGTGCCACCAGTCCCGCGGGCGGGTTCTTCTACGAGCAGTACTTC. Protein product: CATSPAGGFFYEQYF.

For the CDR3, the DNA is TGTGCCAGCAGCGTAGATGGCGGGAGGGGTTCTGAAGCTTTCTTT. Translating gives CASSVDGGRGSEAFF. The genes are TRBV9 and TRBJ1-1, with D possibly being TRBD1 (5 bases). The CDR3 loop spans 15 amino acids. Trimming removed 0 bases from V and 6 bases from J, with 15 bases in between. CDR1 and CDR2 (germline): SGDLS, YYNGEE.

This clone was detected only once. The chain has TRBV6-6 and TRBJ2-1; 11 bases are a match to TRBD2. V dropped 9 bases and J dropped 6; count of bases not matched to a gene: 1. Germline CDR1 reads MNHNY; CDR2 reads SVGAGI (reference sequence). CDR3 length: 12 amino acids. In DNA form, the CDR3 reads TGTGCCAGTGGACTAGCGGGCAATGAGCAGTTCTTC. Translating gives CASGLAGNEQFF.

J is TRBJ2-5 and V is TRBV7-9; D uncertain. V lost 5 bases and J 5 bases, leaving 15 bases between the germline ends. The CDR3 consists of 14 residues. CDR1 and CDR2 from the germline V gene are SEHNR and FQNEAQ (reference sequence). The DNA of the CDR3 is TGTGCCAGCAGCGAAATAGTGTTGAGCGAGACCCAGTACTTC. This codes for CASSEIVLSETQYF.

V and J are TRBV28 and TRBJ2-3; D gene unclear. CDR1 is MDHEN and CDR2 is SYDVKM in the germline V gene. The V and J ends lost 6 bases and 8 bases respectively, with 6 bases between them. The CDR3 has 10 amino acids. The CDR3 sequence: CASRDGTQYF. For the CDR3, the DNA is TGTGCCAGCAGAGACGGTACGCAGTATTTT.

The chain carries TRBV28 and TRBJ1-1; a weak D match, TRBD1 (6 bases). The CDR3 is 14 amino acids. Germline-derived CDR1 and CDR2 are MDHEN and SYDVKM. V gave up 4 bases and J gave up 2 bases, with 11 bases separating them. The CDR3 sequence: CASSYLRGNTEAFF. CDR3 DNA: TGTGCCAGCAGTTACCTCAGGGGCAACACTGAAGCTTTCTTT.